The clone carrying this T cell receptor beta chain appeared once. Its cognate antigen is unknown. The CDR3 consists of 14 residues. Germline V gene sequence: CDR1 MNHNS, CDR2 SASEGT. The V end lost 5 bases, the J end lost 4 bases, and 12 bases lay between the germline ends. This record comes from a study of cytomegalovirus exposure and HLA in healthy donors. General study findings and limits: Roughly even sequencing depth across donors was the assumption behind the presence/absence analyses. A prior analysis recorded that most TCR beta V segments were productive about 87% or about 30% of the time.

PCR amplification relied on 60 Vbeta primers (plus 13 Jbeta primers). Using immunoSEQ multiplex PCR, the repertoire was profiled, and TCRdb retains in-frame clones only, with some absent. In the table there are some 77,000 clones, 60% to 80% of which are singletons. This clonotype originated in a woman between 35 and 50 years old in good health and CMV-seropositive. Source material: PBMCs. The genes are TRBV6-1 and TRBJ2-1; no clear D. Written as DNA, the CDR3 is TGTGCCAGCAGTCATCAATGGGCGTACAATGAGCAGTTCTTC. Translation gives CASSHQWAYNEQFF.